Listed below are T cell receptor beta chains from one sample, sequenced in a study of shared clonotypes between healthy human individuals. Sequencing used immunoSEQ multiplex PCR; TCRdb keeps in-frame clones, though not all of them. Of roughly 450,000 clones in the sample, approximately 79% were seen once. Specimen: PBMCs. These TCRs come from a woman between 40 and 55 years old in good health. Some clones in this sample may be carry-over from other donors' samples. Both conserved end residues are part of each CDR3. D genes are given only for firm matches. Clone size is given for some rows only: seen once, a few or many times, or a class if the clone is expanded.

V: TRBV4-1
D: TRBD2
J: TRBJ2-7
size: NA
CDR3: CASSSYSGRARNEQYF
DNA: TGCGCCAGCAGCTCCTATAGCGGGAGGGCTAGGAACGAGCAGTACTTC

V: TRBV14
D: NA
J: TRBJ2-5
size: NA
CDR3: CASSQDWGSQETQYF
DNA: TGTGCCAGCAGCCAAGATTGGGGAAGCCAAGAGACCCAGTACTTC

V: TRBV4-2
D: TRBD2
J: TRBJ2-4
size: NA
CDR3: CASSQGFPGLAENIQYF
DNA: TGTGCCAGCAGCCAAGGATTTCCGGGACTAGCGGAAAACATTCAGTACTTC

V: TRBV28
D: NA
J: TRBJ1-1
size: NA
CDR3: CASSPPDITIKAFF
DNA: TGTGCCAGCAGCCCCCCCGATATAACCATAAAAGCTTTCTTT

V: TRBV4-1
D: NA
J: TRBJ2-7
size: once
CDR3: CASSQGETGPYEQYF
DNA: TGCGCCAGCAGCCAAGGTGAGACGGGGCCTTACGAGCAGTACTTC

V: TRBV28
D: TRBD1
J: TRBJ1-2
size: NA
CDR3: CASSLYPQGAGGYTF
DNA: TGTGCCAGCAGCCTATACCCACAGGGGGCCGGGGGCTACACCTTC

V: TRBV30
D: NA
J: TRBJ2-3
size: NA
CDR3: CAWSVGLGDTQYF
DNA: TGTGCCTGGAGTGTAGGGTTAGGGGATACGCAGTATTTT

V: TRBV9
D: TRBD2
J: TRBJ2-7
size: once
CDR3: CASSRTSERSYEQYF
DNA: TGTGCCAGCAGCCGGACTAGCGAGCGGTCCTACGAGCAGTACTTC

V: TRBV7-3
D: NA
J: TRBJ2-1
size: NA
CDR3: CASSSGPNNEQFF
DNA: TGTGCCAGCAGCTCGGGACCAAACAATGAGCAGTTCTTC

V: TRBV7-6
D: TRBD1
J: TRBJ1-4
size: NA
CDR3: CASSLYEPGQGPSTNEKLFF
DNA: TGTGCCAGCAGCTTGTATGAACCGGGACAGGGACCCTCAACTAATGAAAAACTGTTTTTT

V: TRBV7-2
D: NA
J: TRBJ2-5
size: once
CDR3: CASSLIVGKQETQYF
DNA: TGTGCCAGCAGCTTAATAGTTGGTAAACAAGAGACCCAGTACTTC

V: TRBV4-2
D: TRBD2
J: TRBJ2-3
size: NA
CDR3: CASSRRAQREGPGTDTQYF
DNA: TGTGCCAGCAGCCGGAGGGCACAGCGGGAGGGCCCGGGCACAGATACGCAGTATTTT

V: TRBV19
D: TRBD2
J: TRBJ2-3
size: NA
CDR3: CASSSLLAGGDTQYF
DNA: TGTGCCAGTAGTTCCCTTTTAGCGGGAGGAGATACGCAGTATTTT

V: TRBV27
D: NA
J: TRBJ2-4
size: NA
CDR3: CASSFPGPPWIQYF
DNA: TGTGCCAGCAGTTTTCCGGGCCCCCCTTGGATTCAGTACTTC

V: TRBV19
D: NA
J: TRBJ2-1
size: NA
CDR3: CASSIGAAQSEQFF
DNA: TGTGCCAGTAGTATAGGGGCCGCCCAGAGTGAGCAGTTCTTC

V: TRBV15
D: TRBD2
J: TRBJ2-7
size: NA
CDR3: CATSRTQPGGIGSYEQYF
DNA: TGTGCCACCAGCCGAACCCAACCCGGGGGGATCGGTTCCTACGAGCAGTACTTC

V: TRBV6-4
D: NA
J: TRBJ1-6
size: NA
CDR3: CASSVETANSPLHF
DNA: TGTGCCAGCAGTGTTGAGACAGCAAATTCACCCCTCCACTTT

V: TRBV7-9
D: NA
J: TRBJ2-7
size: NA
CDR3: CASGVSSYEQYF
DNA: TGTGCCAGCGGGGTTAGCAGCTACGAGCAGTACTTC

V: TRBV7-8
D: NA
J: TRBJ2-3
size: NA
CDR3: CASSLLDTQYF
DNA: TGTGCCAGCAGCCTATTAGATACGCAGTATTTT

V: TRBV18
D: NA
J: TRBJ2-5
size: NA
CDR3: CASSPGLKVQETQYF
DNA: TGTGCCAGCTCACCAGGTCTAAAGGTCCAAGAGACCCAGTACTTC

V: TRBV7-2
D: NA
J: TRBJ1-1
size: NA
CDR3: CASSLSRTIAEAFF
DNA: TGTGCCAGCAGCTTAAGCAGGACAATAGCTGAAGCTTTCTTT

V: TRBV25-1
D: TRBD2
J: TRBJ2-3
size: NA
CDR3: CASSESPTSGTQYF
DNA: TGTGCCAGCAGTGAATCACCGACTAGCGGGACGCAGTATTTT

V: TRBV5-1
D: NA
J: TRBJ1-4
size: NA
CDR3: CASRSGTASTNEKLFF
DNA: TGCGCCAGCAGATCCGGGACCGCCTCAACTAATGAAAAACTGTTTTTT

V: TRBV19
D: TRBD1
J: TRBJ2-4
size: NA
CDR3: CASSLYGSGQGFQYF
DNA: TGTGCCAGTAGTTTATATGGGTCGGGACAGGGATTTCAGTACTTC

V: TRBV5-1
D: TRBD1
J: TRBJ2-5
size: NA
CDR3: CASSPAGTGGETQYF
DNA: TGCGCCAGCAGCCCCGCCGGGACAGGGGGCGAGACCCAGTACTTC

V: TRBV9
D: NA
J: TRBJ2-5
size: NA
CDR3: CASSPRLAGQGTQYF
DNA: TGTGCCAGCAGCCCTCGGTTAGCAGGCCAGGGGACCCAGTACTTC

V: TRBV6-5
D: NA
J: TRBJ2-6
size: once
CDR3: CASSYGTDSGANVLTF
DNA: TGTGCCAGCAGTTACGGGACGGACTCTGGGGCCAACGTCCTGACTTTC

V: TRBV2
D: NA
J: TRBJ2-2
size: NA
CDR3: CASSPLRGTGELFF
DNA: TGTGCCAGCAGCCCCCTCAGAGGGACCGGGGAGCTGTTTTTT

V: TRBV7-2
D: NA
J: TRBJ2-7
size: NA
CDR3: CASSPLGGQAEQYF
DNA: TGTGCCAGCAGCCCCCTGGGGGGGCAGGCCGAGCAGTACTTC

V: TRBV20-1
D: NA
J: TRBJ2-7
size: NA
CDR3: CSADGPYEQYF
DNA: TGCAGTGCCGACGGTCCTTACGAGCAGTACTTC

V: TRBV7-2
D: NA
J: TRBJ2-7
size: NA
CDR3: CASSRLRPDEQYF
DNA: TGTGCCAGCAGCCGTCTGAGGCCCGACGAGCAGTACTTC

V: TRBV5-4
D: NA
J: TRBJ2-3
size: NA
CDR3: CASSLEGGGADTQYF
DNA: TGTGCCAGCAGCTTGGAGGGTGGGGGAGCAGATACGCAGTATTTT

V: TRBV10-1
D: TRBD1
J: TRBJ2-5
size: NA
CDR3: CASSEFQGAGQETQYF
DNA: TGCGCCAGCAGTGAGTTCCAGGGGGCTGGTCAAGAGACCCAGTACTTC

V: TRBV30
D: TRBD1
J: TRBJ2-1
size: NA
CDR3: CAWSRTGDYDEQFF
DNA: TGTGCCTGGAGTAGGACAGGGGATTACGATGAGCAGTTCTTC

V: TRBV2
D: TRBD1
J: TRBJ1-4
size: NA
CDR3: CASKGQGYEKLFF
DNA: TGTGCCAGCAAGGGACAGGGGTATGAAAAACTGTTTTTT

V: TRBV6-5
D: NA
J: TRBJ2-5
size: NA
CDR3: CASSYSTGSETQYF
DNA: TGTGCCAGCAGTTACTCTACGGGCTCGGAGACCCAGTACTTC

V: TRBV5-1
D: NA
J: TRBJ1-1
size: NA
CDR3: CASSLDRLNTEAFF
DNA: TGCGCCAGCAGCTTGGACCGGTTGAACACTGAAGCTTTCTTT

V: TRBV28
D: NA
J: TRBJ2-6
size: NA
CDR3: CASSFHGANVLTF
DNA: TGTGCCAGCAGTTTTCACGGGGCCAACGTCCTGACTTTC

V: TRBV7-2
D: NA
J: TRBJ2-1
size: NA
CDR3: CASRKPGQNYNEQFF
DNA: TGTGCCAGCCGCAAACCCGGACAGAACTACAATGAGCAGTTCTTC

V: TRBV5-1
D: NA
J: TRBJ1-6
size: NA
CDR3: CASRLDSPNSPLHF
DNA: TGCGCCAGCAGATTGGACAGCCCTAATTCACCCCTCCACTTT

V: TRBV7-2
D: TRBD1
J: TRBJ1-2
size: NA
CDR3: CASSLERQGSYTF
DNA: TGTGCCAGCAGCTTAGAGCGACAGGGGTCCTACACCTTC

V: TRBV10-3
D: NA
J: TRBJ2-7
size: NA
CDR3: CAISERQEPPYEQYF
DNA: TGTGCCATCAGTGAGAGACAGGAACCCCCCTACGAGCAGTACTTC

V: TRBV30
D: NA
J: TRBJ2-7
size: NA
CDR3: CAWSVRWSSEQYF
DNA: TGTGCCTGGAGTGTACGTTGGTCCTCCGAGCAGTACTTC

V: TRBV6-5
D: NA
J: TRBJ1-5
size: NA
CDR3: CASSSDINQPQHF
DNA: TGTGCCAGCAGTTCCGACATTAATCAGCCCCAGCATTTT

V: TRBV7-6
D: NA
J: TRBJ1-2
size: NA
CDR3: CASSLEPEGRDDYGYTF
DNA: TGTGCCAGCAGCTTAGAACCCGAGGGAAGGGATGACTATGGCTACACCTTC

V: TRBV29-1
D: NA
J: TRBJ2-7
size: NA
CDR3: CSVRGGRESPTYEQYF
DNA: TGCAGCGTTCGTGGTGGACGGGAGTCACCCACCTACGAGCAGTACTTC

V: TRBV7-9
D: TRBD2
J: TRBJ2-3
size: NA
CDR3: CASSFRTSGRDTQYF
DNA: TGTGCCAGCAGCTTCCGGACTAGCGGGAGAGATACGCAGTATTTT

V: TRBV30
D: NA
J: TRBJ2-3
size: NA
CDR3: CAWSSYGPDTQYF
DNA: TGTGCCTGGAGCTCCTACGGTCCCGATACGCAGTATTTT

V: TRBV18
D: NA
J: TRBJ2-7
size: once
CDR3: CASSPDTNSYEQYF
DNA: TGTGCCAGCTCACCGGACACAAACTCCTACGAGCAGTACTTC

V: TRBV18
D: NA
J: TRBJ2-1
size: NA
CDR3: CASSPRDSEGEQFF
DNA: TGTGCCAGCTCACCACGCGATAGCGAGGGTGAGCAGTTCTTC

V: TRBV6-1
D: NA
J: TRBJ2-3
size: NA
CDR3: CASRAGESTDTQYF
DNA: TGTGCCAGCAGGGCCGGGGAGAGCACAGATACGCAGTATTTT

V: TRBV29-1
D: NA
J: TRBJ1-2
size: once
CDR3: CSVGGSNYGYTF
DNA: TGCAGCGTCGGGGGCTCTAACTATGGCTACACCTTC

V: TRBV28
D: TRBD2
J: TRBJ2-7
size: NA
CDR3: CASSISGRSYEQYF
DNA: TGTGCCAGCAGTATAAGCGGGAGGTCCTACGAGCAGTACTTC

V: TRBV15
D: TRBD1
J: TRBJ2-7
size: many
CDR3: CATSRDRVTEQYF
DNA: TGTGCCACCAGCAGGGACAGGGTAACCGAGCAGTACTTC

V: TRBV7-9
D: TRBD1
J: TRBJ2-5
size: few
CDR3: CASTGGQGRQETQYF
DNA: TGTGCCAGCACCGGGGGACAGGGAAGGCAAGAGACCCAGTACTTC

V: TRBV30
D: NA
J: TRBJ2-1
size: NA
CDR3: CAWARDLYNEQFF
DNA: TGTGCCTGGGCCCGGGACCTCTACAATGAGCAGTTCTTC

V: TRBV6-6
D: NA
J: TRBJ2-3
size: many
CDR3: CASRNSGEWDTQYF
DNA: TGTGCCAGCAGAAATTCAGGGGAATGGGATACGCAGTATTTT